The present T cell receptor (beta chain) was sequenced within a study of early T cells in non-severe SARS-CoV-2 infection. V lost 5 bases to trimming and J lost 2 bases; unmatched junction nucleotides: 6. CDR3 length equals 15 residues. From germline, CDR1 is MNHNY and CDR2 SVGAGI (reference sequence). TCRdb analysed the 5' RACE reads with MiXCR anew, one entry per CDR3 protein. The sample includes some 87,000 distinct CDR3 sequences, roughly 13% of them seen just once. This TCR came from an adult who was a healthcare worker with PCR-confirmed SARS-CoV-2 infection or an uninfected control (not recorded which). The sequencing sample was made of whole blood. This chain links TRBV6-6 with TRBJ2-7; 10 bases line up with TRBD1. Here the CDR3 DNA reads TGTGCCAGCAGTGCCGACAGGGGGCCCACCTACGAGCAGTACTTC. Protein: CASSADRGPTYEQYF.